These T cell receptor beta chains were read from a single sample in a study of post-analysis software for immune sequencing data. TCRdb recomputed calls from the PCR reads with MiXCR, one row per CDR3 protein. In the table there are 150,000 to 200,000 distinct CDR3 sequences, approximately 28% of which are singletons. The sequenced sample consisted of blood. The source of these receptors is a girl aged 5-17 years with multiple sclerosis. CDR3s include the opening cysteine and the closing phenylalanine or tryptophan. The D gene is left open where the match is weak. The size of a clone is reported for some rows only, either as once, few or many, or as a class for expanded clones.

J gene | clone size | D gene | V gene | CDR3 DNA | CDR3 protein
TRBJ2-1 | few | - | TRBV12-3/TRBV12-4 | TGTGCCAGCAGGGGACTGGCGGGGAATGAGCAGTTCTTC | CASRGLAGNEQFF
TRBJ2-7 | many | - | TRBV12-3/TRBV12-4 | TGTGCCAGCAGTTTCGCGGTGCTCTACGAGCAGTACTTC | CASSFAVLYEQYF
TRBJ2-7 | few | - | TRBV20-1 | TGCAGTGCACAGACATCATCCTACGAGCAGTACTTC | CSAQTSSYEQYF
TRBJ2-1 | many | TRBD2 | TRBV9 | TGTGCCAGCAGGCGCGGGGGGAGGGATGAGCAGTTCTTC | CASRRGGRDEQFF
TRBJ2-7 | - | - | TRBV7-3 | TGTGCCAGCAGCTCATCAGGATCCCGAAGTTTGGAGCAGTACTTC | CASSSSGSRSLEQYF
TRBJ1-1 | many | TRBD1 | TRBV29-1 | TGCAGCGTTGCCAGGGGGACTGAAGCTTTCTTT | CSVARGTEAFF
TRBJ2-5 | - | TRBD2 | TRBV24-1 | TGTGCCACCAGTAAGGGAGCGGGAGGGCCAAGGGAGCAGTACTTC | CATSKGAGGPREQYF
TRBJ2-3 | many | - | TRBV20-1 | TGCAGTGCTAGGACCGGAGTGGGGATCGGCACAGATACGCAGTATTTT | CSARTGVGIGTDTQYF
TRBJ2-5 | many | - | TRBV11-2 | TGTGCCAGCAGCTTCCCTGTCTTTCTTAAGACAGCGCAAGAGACCCAGTACTTC | CASSFPVFLKTAQETQYF
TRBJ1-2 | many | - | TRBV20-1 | TGCAGTGCTAGTAAATTGGGGGGGCACTATGGCTACACCTTC | CSASKLGGHYGYTF
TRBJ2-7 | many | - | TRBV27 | TGTGCCAGCAGCGTTACAGGGGAGGGAGCCTACGAGCAGTACTTC | CASSVTGEGAYEQYF
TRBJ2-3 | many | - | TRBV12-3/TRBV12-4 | TGTGCCAGCAGTCCGCTCATTCTCTCTAGCACAGATACGCAGTATTTT | CASSPLILSSTDTQYF
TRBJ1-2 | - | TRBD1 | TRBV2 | TGTGCCAGCAGTGCGGGACAGCGTAACTATGGCTACACCTTC | CASSAGQRNYGYTF
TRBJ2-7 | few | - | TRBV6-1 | TGTGCCAGCAGCGAAAGAGCCTACGAGCAGTACTTC | CASSERAYEQYF
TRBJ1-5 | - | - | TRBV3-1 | TGTGCCAGCAGCCAGGGGAATAGCAATCAGCCCCAGCATTTT | CASSQGNSNQPQHF
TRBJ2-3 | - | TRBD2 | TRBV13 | TGTGCCAGCAGCTTTCACGGGGGGAGCACAGATACGCAGTATTTT | CASSFHGGSTDTQYF
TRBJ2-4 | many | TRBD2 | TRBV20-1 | TGCAGTGCCTGGGGACTAGGGAAGGGAGCCAAAAACATTCAGTACTTC | CSAWGLGKGAKNIQYF
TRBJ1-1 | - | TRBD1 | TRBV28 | TGTGCCAGCAGTCCCAGGGGGCGCCGAGTGAACACTGAAGCTTTCTTT | CASSPRGRRVNTEAFF
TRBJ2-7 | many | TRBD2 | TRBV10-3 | TGTGCCATCGGACTAGCGGGAGACGAGCAGTACTTC | CAIGLAGDEQYF
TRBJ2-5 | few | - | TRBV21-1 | TGTGCCAGCAGCAAAGAATCGGGACAGACCTACAATGAGCAGTACTTC | CASSKESGQTYNEQYF
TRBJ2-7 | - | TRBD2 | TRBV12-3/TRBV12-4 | TGTGCCAGCAGTTCGGGACTAGCGGGGTACGAGCAGTACTTC | CASSSGLAGYEQYF
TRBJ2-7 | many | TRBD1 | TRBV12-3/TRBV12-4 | TGTGCCAGCAGTTTAAGGCAGGGGGACGAGCAGTACTTC | CASSLRQGDEQYF
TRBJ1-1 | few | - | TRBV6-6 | TGTGCCAGCAGTTACGCGAACACTGAAGCTTTCTTT | CASSYANTEAFF
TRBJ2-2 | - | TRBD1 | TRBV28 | TGTGCCAGCACCCCACAGAGGACGGGACAGCTGACCGGGGAGCTGTTTTTT | CASTPQRTGQLTGELFF
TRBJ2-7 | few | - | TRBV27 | TGTGCCAGCAGTTTAATGGGGATCGGGCTCGAGCAGTACTTC | CASSLMGIGLEQYF
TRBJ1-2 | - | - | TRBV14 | TGTGCCAGCAGCCAAGATCTGGGGGGCCGACATGGCTACACCTTC | CASSQDLGGRHGYTF
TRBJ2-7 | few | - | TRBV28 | TGTGCCAGCAGTTTAGTTAACGAGCAGTACTTC | CASSLVNEQYF
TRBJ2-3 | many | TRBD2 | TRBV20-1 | TGCAGTGCTCCAGAGCGGGGACGCACAGATACGCAGTATTTT | CSAPERGRTDTQYF
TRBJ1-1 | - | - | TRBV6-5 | TGTGCCAGCAGTGAGTACGGACGGCAGAACACTGAAGCTTTCTTT | CASSEYGRQNTEAFF
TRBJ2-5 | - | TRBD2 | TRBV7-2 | TGTGCCAGCAGCTTAGAAGCTATTGGGACTAGTCAGTACTTC | CASSLEAIGTSQYF
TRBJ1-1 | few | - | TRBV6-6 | TGTGCCAGCAGTTACCCTTCCAACACTGAAGCTTTCTTT | CASSYPSNTEAFF
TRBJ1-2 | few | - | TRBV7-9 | TGTGCCGGAGGACAAGACTATGGCTACACCTTC | CAGGQDYGYTF
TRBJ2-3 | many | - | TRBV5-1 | TGCGCCAGCAGCTTGGATGGGGCTGACGATACGCAGTATTTT | CASSLDGADDTQYF
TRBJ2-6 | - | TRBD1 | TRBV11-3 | TGTGCCAGCAGTGACAGGGAGTACGGGGCCAACGTCCTGACTTTC | CASSDREYGANVLTF
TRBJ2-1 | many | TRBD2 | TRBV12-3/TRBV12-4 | TGTGCCAGCAGCTCGACTAGCGGGTACAATGAGCAGTTCTTC | CASSSTSGYNEQFF
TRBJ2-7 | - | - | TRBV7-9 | TGTGCCAGCAGCTTAGGGGACGCGCTCGAGCAGTACTTC | CASSLGDALEQYF
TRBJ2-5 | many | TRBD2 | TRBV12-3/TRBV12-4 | TGTGCCAGCAGTCCGACTAGCGGGGCTCAAGAGACCCAGTACTTC | CASSPTSGAQETQYF
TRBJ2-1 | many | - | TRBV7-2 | TGTGCCAGCAGCTTATTTTGGGGTCCCAATGAGCAGTTCTTC | CASSLFWGPNEQFF
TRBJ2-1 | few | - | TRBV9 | TGTGCCAGCAGCGTAGGGCTCCTAGTAGCGCCACGGAATGAGCAGTTCTTC | CASSVGLLVAPRNEQFF
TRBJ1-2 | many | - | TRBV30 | TGTGCCTGGAGAGGGGGATATGGCTACACCTTC | CAWRGGYGYTF
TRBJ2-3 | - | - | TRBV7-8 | TGTGCCAGCAGCTTGGTGGGAGGGACAGGTACGCAGTATTTT | CASSLVGGTGTQYF
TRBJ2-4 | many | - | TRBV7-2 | TGTGCCAGCAGCTTATTCACTCTAGCCAAAAACATTCAGTACTTC | CASSLFTLAKNIQYF
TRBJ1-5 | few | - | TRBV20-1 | TGCAGTGCTAGAGACCAAGGGGGCAATCAGCCCCAGCATTTT | CSARDQGGNQPQHF
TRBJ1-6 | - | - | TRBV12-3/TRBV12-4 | TGTGCCAGCAGTTCCGGGGCCCTCGGTTCACCCCTCCACTTT | CASSSGALGSPLHF
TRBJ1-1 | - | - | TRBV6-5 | TGTGCCAGCAGGTTATTGGAGACCTACACTGAAGCTTTCTTT | CASRLLETYTEAFF
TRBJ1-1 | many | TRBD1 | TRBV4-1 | TGCGCCAGCAGCCAGACAGGGGGCCAAAATCTAGCTTTCTTT | CASSQTGGQNLAFF
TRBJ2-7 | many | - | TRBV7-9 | TGTGCCAGCAGCTCGTCTGCCTACGAGCAGTACTTC | CASSSSAYEQYF